This entry lists 17 T cell receptor beta chains sequenced from one sample in a study of T cell changes during pregnancy in multiple sclerosis. Sequenced by immunoSEQ multiplex PCR; TCRdb stores in-frame clones only, minus some. The sample records 40,000 or so clones, approximately 91% being singletons. The sequencing here drew on CD8+ T cells from peripheral blood mononuclear cells, taken after pregnancy. The receptors originated from a female donor with multiple sclerosis, enrolled in a pregnancy study.

This chain uses TRBV9 with TRBJ1-2; the match to TRBD1 covers 7 bases. This CDR3 region has 15 residues. From germline, CDR1 is SGDLS and CDR2 YYNGEE. J was trimmed by 5 bases and V by 2 bases; bases with no gene match: 9. CDR3 nucleotides: TGTGCCAGCAGCGTCACAACAGGGGTTGAGTATGGCTACACCTTC. It is translated as CASSVTTGVEYGYTF.

The chain joins TRBV9 to TRBJ2-1, with a tentative D call TRBD1 (6 bases). Germline CDR1 and CDR2: SGDLS and YYNGEE. Trimming removed 6 bases from V and 7 bases from J, with 17 bases in between. CDR3 length equals 14 residues. The CDR3 nucleotides are TGTGCCAGCACTCCAGAGGGGGAAGGGAATGAGCAGTTCTTC. Translation: CASTPEGEGNEQFF.

J is TRBJ1-1 and V is TRBV5-1; D gene uncertain. The CDR3 runs to 13 residues. The V gene's germline CDR1 is SGHRS and CDR2 YFSETQ. Trimming removed 0 bases from V and 0 bases from J, with 3 bases in between. The CDR3: CASSLGMNTEAFF. In DNA form, the CDR3 reads TGCGCCAGCAGCTTGGGTATGAACACTGAAGCTTTCTTT.

V usage is TRBV6-5 and J usage is TRBJ1-2, with 9 bases matching TRBD1. The CDR3 runs to 15 residues. J lost 6 bases, V lost 0 bases, and 5 bases had no gene match. Germline assignment: CDR1 MNHEY and CDR2 SVGAGI. CDR3 protein: CASSYSNTGGDGYTF. The CDR3, as DNA: TGTGCCAGCAGTTACTCGAACACAGGGGGCGATGGCTACACCTTC.

The chain joins TRBV9 to TRBJ2-3; 7 bases map to TRBD2. The CDR3 loop spans 15 amino acids. Per germline, CDR1 SGDLS and CDR2 YYNGEE. V shed 0 bases, J shed 0 bases, and the junction held 1 base outside the gene matches. CDR3 sequence: CASSVAGGSTDTQYF. The CDR3 DNA follows: TGTGCCAGCAGCGTAGCGGGGGGAAGCACAGATACGCAGTATTTT.

This clone was recorded only once. J is TRBJ2-5 and V is TRBV7-6; unclear D gene. CDR1 is SGHVS, CDR2 FNYEAQ, per germline. Trimming removed 4 bases from V and 2 bases from J, with 14 bases in between. The CDR3 consists of 15 residues. The CDR3 DNA reads TGTGCCAGCAGCTCCCCGAGGCAGAAACAAGAGACCCAGTACTTC. Encoded protein: CASSSPRQKQETQYF.

The chain has TRBV27 and TRBJ2-7; 9 nucleotides agree with TRBD1. The germline V gene encodes CDR1 MNHEY and CDR2 SMNVEV (reference sequence). The CDR3 covers 15 residues. The J segment lost 0 bases and the V segment lost 5 bases, leaving 5 bases of the junction unmatched. For the CDR3, the DNA is TGTGCCAGCAGTGCCGGGACAGGGTCCTCCTACGAGCAGTACTTC. Translated, it gives CASSAGTGSSYEQYF.

The chain recombines TRBV15 with TRBJ2-6; D gene unclear. This CDR3 comprises 16 residues. The germline CDR1 and CDR2 sequences are LNHNV and YYDKDF (reference sequence). The ends were cut back, 2 bases at V and 0 bases at J, with 8 bases in the middle. For the CDR3, the DNA is TGTGCCACCAGCAGAACCACAAGCTCTGGGGCCAACGTCCTGACTTTC. Residues: CATSRTTSSGANVLTF.

V gene TRBV5-1 combines with J gene TRBJ2-1; TRBD2 agrees at 10 bases. This CDR3 has 16 residues. CDR1 is SGHRS, CDR2 YFSETQ, per germline. J was trimmed by 7 bases and V by 4 bases; bases with no gene match: 11. The CDR3 region has the DNA TGCGCCAGCAGCCCGGACCTAGCGGGAGTGTATAATGAGCAGTTCTTC. This codes for CASSPDLAGVYNEQFF.

The chain is built from TRBV6-4 and TRBJ1-5; D not resolved. Trimming cost V 3 bases and J 0 bases, with 6 bases left between them. Germline V lookup: CDR1 MRHNA, CDR2 SNTAGT. The CDR3 has 14 amino acids. The CDR3 DNA follows: TGTGCCAGCAGTGAAACAGCTAGCAATCAGCCCCAGCATTTT. Translated: CASSETASNQPQHF.

The chain recombines TRBV15 with TRBJ1-4; D call uncertain. Germline V gives CDR1 LNHNV, CDR2 YYDKDF (reference sequence). Trimming pared 5 bases from V and 6 bases from J, leaving 19 bases between. This CDR3 spans 16 amino acids. CDR3 region: CATSLGLIGGDEKLFF. The CDR3 coding sequence is TGTGCCACCAGCTTGGGCCTCATCGGCGGGGATGAAAAACTGTTTTTT.

This chain connects TRBV9 to TRBJ2-7; no reliable D call. This CDR3 region has 12 residues. Germline V gene sequence: CDR1 SGDLS, CDR2 YYNGEE. The ends were cut back, 0 bases at V and 5 bases at J, with 6 bases in the middle. CDR3 region: CASSVAGHEQYF. For the CDR3, the DNA is TGTGCCAGCAGCGTAGCAGGTCACGAGCAGTACTTC. The entire variable domain, with the rest obtained from reference TRBV9 and TRBJ2-7, is as follows: DSGVTQTPKHLITATGQRVTLRCSPRSGDLSVYWYQQSLDQGLQFLIQYYNGEERAKGNILERFSAQQFPDLHSELNLSSLELGDSALYFCASSVAGHEQYFGPGTRLTVT.

This chain joins TRBV5-1 and TRBJ2-5; D is undetermined. Trimming pared 0 bases from V and 5 bases from J, leaving 8 bases between. CDR3 length equals 13 residues. CDR1 SGHRS and CDR2 YFSETQ come from the germline V gene. The CDR3 DNA follows: TGCGCCAGCAGCTTGGCCGTCTCGGAGACCCAGTACTTC. Residues: CASSLAVSETQYF.

V gene TRBV7-9 combines with J gene TRBJ1-2, with 8 positions matching TRBD1. The CDR3 runs to 14 residues. Germline loops: CDR1 SEHNR, CDR2 FQNEAQ (reference sequence). V lost 5 bases and J lost 4; bases outside the gene matches: 6. DNA for the CDR3: TGTGCCAGCAGCCCCGGACAGGGAGGCTATGGCTACACCTTC. It encodes CASSPGQGGYGYTF.

The rearrangement uses TRBV4-1 and TRBJ2-1; 10 bases are shared with TRBD2. Germline V CDR1 and CDR2: MGHRA, YSYEKL. V trimming: 0 bases; J trimming: 10 bases; junction bases outside the gene matches: 9. CDR3 length equals 16 residues. The CDR3 sequence is CASSQDSLAGVGEQFF. The CDR3 bases are TGCGCCAGCAGCCAAGATAGCCTAGCGGGAGTGGGCGAGCAGTTCTTC.

The chain uses TRBV11-2 and TRBJ2-5; 7 nucleotides agree with TRBD2. The CDR3 is 16 residues long. The junction had 8 bases not matched to a gene; V was cut back by 2 bases and J by 2 bases. The germline V gene encodes CDR1 SGHAT and CDR2 FQNNGV. This CDR3 is CASSLLWGTTQETQYF. CDR3 sequence (DNA): TGTGCCAGCAGCTTACTCTGGGGGACTACTCAAGAGACCCAGTACTTC.

V gene TRBV4-1 combines with J gene TRBJ1-1, with 11 bases that match TRBD1. Germline CDR1 is MGHRA and CDR2 is YSYEKL. The CDR3 is made up of 16 amino acids. The V and J ends lost 4 bases and 0 bases, in that order; junction bases with no gene match: 4. The CDR3 protein is CASSPGTGGLNTEAFF. The CDR3 region has the DNA TGCGCCAGCAGCCCCGGGACAGGGGGGTTGAACACTGAAGCTTTCTTT.